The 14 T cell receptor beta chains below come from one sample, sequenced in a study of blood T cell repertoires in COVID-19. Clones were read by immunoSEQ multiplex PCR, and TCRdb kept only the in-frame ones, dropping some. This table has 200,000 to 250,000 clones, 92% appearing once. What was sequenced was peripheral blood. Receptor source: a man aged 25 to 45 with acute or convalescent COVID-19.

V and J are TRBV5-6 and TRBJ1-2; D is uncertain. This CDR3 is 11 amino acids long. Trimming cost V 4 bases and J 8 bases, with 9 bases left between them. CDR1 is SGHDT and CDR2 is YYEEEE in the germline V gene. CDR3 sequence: CASSDLRGYTF. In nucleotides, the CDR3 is TGTGCCAGCAGCGACTTGCGCGGCTACACCTTC.

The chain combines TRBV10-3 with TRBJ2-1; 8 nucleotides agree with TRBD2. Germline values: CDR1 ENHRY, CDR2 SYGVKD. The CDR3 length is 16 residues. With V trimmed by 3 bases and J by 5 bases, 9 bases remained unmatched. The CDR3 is CAISEGAGVSDNEQFF. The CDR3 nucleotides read TGTGCCATCAGTGAAGGAGCGGGAGTATCTGACAATGAGCAGTTCTTC.

CDR3 in amino acids: CAWSVGGLRVQRGYNEQFF. The CDR3 nucleotides read TGTGCCTGGAGTGTCGGTGGGTTGAGGGTACAACGTGGCTACAATGAGCAGTTCTTC. The V and J genes are TRBV30 and TRBJ2-1; possible D gene TRBD2, 5 bases. Trimming shortened V by 0 bases and J by 3 bases, and 24 bases separated the two germline ends. The germline V gene has CDR1 GTSNPN and CDR2 SVGIG (reference sequence). The length of the CDR3 is 19 residues.

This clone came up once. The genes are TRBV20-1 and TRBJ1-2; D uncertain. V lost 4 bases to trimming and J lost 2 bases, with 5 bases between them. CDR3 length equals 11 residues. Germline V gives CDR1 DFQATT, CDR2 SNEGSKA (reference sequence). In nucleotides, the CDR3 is TGCAGTGCTAACAAGAACTATGGCTACACCTTC. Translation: CSANKNYGYTF.

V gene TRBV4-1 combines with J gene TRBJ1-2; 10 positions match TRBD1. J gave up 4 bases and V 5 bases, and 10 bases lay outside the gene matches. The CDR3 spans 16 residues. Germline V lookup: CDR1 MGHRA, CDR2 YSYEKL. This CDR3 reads CASSVAGTGVLYGYTF. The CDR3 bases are TGCGCCAGCAGCGTAGCCGGGACAGGGGTCCTCTATGGCTACACCTTC.

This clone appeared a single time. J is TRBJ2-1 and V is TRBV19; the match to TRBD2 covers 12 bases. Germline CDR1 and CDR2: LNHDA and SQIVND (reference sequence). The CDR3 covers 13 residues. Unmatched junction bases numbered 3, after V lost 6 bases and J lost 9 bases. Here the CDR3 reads CASRRLAGVEQFF. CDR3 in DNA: TGTGCCAGTAGAAGACTAGCGGGGGTTGAGCAGTTCTTC.

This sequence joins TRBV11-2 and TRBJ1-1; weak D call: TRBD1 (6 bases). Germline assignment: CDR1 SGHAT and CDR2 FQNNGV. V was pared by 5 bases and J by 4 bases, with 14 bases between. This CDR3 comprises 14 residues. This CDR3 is CASSQRTESTEAFF. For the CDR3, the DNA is TGTGCCAGCAGCCAAAGGACAGAAAGCACTGAAGCTTTCTTT.

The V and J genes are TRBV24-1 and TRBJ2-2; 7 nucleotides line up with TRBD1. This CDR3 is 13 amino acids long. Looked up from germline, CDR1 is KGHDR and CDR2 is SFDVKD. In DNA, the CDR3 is TGTGCAGCCAAGGCAGGGGGAACCGGGGAGCTGTTTTTT. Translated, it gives CAAKAGGTGELFF.

The CDR3 loop is CATKDGTSTSYEQYF. The CDR3 DNA follows: TGTGCCACTAAAGACGGGACTAGCACATCCTACGAGCAGTACTTC. The gene calls are TRBV24-1 and TRBJ2-7, with 9 bases that match TRBD2. From germline, CDR1 is KGHDR and CDR2 SFDVKD. Unmatched junction bases numbered 10, after V lost 10 bases and J lost 1 base. CDR3 length equals 15 residues.

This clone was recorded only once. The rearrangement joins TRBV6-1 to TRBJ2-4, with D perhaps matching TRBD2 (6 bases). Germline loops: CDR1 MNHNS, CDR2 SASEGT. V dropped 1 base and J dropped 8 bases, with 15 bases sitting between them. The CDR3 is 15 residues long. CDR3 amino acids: CASSEVGSRGDIQYF. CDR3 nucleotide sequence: TGTGCCAGCAGTGAAGTCGGGAGCCGAGGGGACATTCAGTACTTC.

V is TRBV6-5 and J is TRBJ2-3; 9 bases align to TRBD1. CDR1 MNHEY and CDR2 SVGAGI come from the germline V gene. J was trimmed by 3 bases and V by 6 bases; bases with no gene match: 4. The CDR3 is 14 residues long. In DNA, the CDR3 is TGTGCCAGCAGAGACAGGGGGAGGACAGATACGCAGTATTTT. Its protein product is CASRDRGRTDTQYF.

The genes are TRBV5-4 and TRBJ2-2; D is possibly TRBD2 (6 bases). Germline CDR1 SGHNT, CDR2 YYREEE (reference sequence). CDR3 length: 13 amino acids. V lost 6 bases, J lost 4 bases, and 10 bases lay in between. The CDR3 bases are TGTGCCAGCACCCTGGGGGGCACCGGGGAGCTGTTTTTT. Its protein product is CASTLGGTGELFF.

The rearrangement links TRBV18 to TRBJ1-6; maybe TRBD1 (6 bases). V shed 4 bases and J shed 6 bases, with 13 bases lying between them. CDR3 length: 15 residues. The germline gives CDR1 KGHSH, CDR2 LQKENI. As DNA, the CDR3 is TGTGCCAGCTCACTTTCCAGGGGCCCTAATTCACCCCTCCACTTT. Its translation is CASSLSRGPNSPLHF.

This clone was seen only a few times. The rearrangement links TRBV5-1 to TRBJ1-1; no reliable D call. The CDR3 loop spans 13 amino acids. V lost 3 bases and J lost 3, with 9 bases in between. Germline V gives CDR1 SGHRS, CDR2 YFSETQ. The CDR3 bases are TGCGCCAGCAGCTCACTTGCGTACACTGAAGCTTTCTTT. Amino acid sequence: CASSSLAYTEAFF.